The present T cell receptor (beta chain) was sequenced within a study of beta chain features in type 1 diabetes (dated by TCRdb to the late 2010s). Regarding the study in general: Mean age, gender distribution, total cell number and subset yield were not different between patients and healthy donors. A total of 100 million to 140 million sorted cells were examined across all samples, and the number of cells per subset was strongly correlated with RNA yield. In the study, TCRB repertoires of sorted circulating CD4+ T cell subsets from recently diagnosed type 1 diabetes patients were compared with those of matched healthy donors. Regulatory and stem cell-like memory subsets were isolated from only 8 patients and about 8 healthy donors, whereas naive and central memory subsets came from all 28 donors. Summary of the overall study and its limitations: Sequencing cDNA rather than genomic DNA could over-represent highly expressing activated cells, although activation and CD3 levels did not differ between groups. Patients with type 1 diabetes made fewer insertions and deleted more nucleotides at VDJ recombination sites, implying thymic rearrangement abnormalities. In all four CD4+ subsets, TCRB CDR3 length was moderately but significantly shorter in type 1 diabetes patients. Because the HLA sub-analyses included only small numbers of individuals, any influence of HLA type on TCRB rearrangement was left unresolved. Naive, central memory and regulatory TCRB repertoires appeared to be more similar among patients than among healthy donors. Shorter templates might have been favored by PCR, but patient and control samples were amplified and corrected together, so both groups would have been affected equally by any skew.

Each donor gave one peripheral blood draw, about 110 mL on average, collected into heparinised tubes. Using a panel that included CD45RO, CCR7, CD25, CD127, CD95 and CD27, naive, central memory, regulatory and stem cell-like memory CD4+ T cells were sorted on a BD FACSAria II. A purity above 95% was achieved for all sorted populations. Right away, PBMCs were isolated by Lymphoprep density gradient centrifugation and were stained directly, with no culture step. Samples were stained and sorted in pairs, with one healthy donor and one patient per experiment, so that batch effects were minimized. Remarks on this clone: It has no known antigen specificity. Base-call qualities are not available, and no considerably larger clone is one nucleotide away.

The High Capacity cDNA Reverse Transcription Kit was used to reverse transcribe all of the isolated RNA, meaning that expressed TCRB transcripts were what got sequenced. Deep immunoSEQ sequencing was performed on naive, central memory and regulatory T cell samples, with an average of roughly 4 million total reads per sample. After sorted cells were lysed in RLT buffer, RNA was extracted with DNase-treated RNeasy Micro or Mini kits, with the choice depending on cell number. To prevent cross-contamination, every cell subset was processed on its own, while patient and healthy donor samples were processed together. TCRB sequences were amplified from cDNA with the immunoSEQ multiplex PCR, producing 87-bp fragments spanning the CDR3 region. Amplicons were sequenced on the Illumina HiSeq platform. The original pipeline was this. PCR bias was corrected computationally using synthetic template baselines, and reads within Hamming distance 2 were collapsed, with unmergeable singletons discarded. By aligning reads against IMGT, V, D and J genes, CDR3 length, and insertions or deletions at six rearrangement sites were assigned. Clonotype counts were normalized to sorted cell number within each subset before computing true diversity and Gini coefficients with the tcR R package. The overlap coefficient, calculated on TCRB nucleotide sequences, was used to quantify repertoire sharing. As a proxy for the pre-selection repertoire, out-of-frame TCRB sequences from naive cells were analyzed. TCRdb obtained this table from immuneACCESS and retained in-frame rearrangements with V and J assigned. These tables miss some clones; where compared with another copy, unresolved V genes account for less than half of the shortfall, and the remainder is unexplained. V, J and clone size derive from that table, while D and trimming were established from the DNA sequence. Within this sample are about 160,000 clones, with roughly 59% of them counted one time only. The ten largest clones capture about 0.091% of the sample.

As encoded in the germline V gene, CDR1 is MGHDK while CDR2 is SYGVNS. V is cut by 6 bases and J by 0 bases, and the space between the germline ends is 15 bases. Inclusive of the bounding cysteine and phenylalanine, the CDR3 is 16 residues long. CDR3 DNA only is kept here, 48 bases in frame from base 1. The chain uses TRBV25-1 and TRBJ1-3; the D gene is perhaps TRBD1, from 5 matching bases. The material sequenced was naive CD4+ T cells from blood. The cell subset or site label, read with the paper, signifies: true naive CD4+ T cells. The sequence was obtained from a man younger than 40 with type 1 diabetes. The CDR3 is CASSRAGSLSGNTIYF. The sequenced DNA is TGTGCCAGCAGCCGAGCAGGGAGCCTCTCTGGAAACACCATATATTTT.